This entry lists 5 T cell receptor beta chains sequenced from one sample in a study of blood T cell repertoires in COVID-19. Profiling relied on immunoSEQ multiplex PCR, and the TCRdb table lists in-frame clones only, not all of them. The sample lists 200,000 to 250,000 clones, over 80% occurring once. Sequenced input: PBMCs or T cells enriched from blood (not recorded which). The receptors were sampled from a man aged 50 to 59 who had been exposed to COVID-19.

For the CDR3, the DNA is TGTGCCAGCAGTTACTCGAGCGGGGGGAACACTGAAGCTTTCTTT. Translating gives CASSYSSGGNTEAFF. The gene calls are TRBV6-6 and TRBJ1-1; perhaps TRBD1 as D (5 bases). CDR3 length: 15 residues. In germline, CDR1 is MNHNY, CDR2 SVGAGI (reference sequence). Trimming took off 0 bases at V and 1 base at J, with 9 bases between the two ends.

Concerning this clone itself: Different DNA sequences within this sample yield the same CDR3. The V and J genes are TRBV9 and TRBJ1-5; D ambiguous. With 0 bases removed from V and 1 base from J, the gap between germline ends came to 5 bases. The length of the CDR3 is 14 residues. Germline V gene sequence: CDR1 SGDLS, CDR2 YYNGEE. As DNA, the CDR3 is TGTGCCAGCAGCGTAGGAGGGAGCAATCAGCCCCAGCATTTT. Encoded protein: CASSVGGSNQPQHF.

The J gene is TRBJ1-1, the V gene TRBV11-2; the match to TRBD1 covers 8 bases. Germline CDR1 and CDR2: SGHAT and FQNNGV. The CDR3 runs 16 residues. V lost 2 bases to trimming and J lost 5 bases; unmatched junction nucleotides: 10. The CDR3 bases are TGTGCCAGCAGCTTATACTTGACAGGGGCGGGAACTGAAGCTTTCTTT. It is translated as CASSLYLTGAGTEAFF.

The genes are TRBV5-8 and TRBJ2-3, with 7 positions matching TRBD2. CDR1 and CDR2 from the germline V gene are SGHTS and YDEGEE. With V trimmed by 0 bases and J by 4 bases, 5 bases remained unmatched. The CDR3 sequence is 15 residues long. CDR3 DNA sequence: TGTGCCAGCAGCTTGGCCGGGACTACCGCAGATACGCAGTATTTT. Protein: CASSLAGTTADTQYF.

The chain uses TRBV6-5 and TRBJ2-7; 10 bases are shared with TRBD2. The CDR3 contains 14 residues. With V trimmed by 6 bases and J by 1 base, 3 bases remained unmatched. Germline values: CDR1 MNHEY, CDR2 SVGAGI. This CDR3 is CASSRLAGSYEQYV. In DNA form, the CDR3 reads TGTGCCAGCAGCCGACTAGCGGGTTCCTACGAGCAGTACGTC.